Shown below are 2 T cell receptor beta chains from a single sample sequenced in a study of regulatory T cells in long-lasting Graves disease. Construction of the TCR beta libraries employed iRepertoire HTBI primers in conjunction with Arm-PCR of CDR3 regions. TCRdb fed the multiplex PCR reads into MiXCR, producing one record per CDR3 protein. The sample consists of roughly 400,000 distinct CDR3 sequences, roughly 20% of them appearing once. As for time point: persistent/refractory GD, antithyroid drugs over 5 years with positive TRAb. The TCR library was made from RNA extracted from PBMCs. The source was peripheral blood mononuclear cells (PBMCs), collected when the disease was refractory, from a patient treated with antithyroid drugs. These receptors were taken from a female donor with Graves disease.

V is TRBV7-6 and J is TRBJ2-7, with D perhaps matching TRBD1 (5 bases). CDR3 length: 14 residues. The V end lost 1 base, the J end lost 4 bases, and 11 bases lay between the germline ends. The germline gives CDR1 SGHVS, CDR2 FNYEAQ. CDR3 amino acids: CASSLDTGMYEQYF. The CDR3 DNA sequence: TGTGCCAGCAGCTTAGATACAGGCATGTACGAGCAGTACTTC.

The CDR3 loop is CASRTSGFDEQFF. The CDR3 nucleotides read TGTGCCAGCAGAACTAGCGGGTTCGATGAGCAGTTCTTC. V gene TRBV2 combines with J gene TRBJ2-1; TRBD2 matches 9 bases. There are 13 residues in the CDR3. V trimming: 6 bases; J trimming: 8 bases; junction bases outside the gene matches: 5. Germline assignment: CDR1 SNHLY and CDR2 FYNNEI.